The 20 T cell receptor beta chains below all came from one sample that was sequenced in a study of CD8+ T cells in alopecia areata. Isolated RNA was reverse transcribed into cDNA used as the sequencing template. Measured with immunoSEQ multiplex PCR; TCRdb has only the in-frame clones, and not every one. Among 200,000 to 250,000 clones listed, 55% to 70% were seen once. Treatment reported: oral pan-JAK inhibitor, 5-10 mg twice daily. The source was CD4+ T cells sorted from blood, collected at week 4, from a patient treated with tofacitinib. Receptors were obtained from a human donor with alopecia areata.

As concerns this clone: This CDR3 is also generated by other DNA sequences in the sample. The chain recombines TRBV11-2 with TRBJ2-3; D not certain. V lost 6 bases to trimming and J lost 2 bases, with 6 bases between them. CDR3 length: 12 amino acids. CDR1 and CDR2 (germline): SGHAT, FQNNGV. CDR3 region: CASSPSTDTQYF. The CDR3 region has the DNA TGTGCCAGCAGTCCCTCCACAGATACGCAGTATTTT. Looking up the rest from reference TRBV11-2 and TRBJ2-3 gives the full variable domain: EAGVAQSPRYKIIEKRQSVAFWCNPISGHATLYWYQQILGQGPKLLIQFQNNGVVDDSQLPKDRFSAERLKGVDSTLKIQPAKLEDSAVYLCASSPSTDTQYFGPGTRLTVL.

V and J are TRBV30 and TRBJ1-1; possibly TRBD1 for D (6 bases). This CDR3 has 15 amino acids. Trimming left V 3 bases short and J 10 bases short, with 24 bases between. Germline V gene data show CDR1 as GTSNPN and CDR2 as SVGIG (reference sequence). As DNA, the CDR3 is TGTGCCTGGAGCGCCACAGGGACCACCACCGGAGGAGCTTTCTTT. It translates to CAWSATGTTTGGAFF.

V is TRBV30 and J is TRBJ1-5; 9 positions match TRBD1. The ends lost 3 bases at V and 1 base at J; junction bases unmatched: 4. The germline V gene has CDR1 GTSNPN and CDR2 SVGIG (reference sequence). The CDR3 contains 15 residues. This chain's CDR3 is CAWSLGQGSNQPQHF. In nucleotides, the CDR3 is TGTGCCTGGAGCCTGGGACAGGGCAGCAATCAGCCCCAGCATTTT.

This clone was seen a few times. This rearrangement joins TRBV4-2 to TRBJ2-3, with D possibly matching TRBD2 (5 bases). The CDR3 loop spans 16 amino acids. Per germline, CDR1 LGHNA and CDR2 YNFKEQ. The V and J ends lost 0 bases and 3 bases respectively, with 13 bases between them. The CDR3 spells CASSQDGSTGTDTQYF. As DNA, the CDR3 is TGTGCCAGCAGCCAAGATGGCTCGACGGGAACAGATACGCAGTATTTT.

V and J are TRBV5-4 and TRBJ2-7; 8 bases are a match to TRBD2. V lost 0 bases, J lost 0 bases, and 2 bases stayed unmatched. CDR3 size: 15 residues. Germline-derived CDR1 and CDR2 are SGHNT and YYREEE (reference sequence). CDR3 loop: CASSLGGGSSYEQYF. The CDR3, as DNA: TGTGCCAGCAGCTTGGGCGGGGGGAGCTCCTACGAGCAGTACTTC.

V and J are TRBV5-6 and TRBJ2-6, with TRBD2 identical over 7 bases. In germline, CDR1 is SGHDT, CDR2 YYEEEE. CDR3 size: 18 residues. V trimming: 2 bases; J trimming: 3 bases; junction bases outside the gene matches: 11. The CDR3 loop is CASSFFKGRALGANVLTF. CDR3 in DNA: TGTGCCAGCAGCTTCTTTAAAGGGAGGGCACTTGGGGCCAACGTCCTGACTTTC.

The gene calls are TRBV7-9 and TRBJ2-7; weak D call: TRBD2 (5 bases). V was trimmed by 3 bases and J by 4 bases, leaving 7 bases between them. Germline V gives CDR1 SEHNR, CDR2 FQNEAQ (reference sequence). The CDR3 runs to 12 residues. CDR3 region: CASSFTGYEQYF. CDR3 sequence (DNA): TGTGCCAGCAGCTTTACGGGGTACGAGCAGTACTTC. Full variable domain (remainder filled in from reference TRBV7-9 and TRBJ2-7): DTGVSQNPRHKITKRGQNVTFRCDPISEHNRLYWYRQTLGQGPEFLTYFQNEAQLEKSRLLSDRFSAERPKGSFSTLEIQRTEQGDSAMYLCASSFTGYEQYFGPGTRLTVT.

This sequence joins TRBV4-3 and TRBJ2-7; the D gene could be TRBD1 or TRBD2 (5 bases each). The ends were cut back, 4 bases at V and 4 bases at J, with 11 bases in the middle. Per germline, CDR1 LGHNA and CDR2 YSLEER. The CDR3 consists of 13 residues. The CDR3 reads CASSRQTGYEQYF. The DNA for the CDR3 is TGCGCCAGCAGCCGACAGACGGGGTACGAGCAGTACTTC.

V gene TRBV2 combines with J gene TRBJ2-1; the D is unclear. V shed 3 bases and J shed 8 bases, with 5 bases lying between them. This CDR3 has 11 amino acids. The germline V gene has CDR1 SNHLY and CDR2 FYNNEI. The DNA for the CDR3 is TGTGCCAGCAGTGATTGGGATGAGCAGTTCTTC. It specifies CASSDWDEQFF.

CDR3 amino acids: CASSLGTGALVANEKLFF. The CDR3 bases are TGCGCCAGCAGCTTGGGGACAGGGGCCCTCGTGGCTAATGAAAAACTGTTTTTT. The J gene is TRBJ1-4, the V gene TRBV5-1; 9 bases map to TRBD1. This CDR3 has 18 residues. The J segment lost 3 bases and the V segment lost 0 bases, leaving 9 bases of the junction unmatched. Germline loops: CDR1 SGHRS, CDR2 YFSETQ.

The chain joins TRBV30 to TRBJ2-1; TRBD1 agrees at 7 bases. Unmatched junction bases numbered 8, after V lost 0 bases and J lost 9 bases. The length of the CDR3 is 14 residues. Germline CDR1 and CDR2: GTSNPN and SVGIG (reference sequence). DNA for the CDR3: TGTGCCTGGAGTGTACAGTCTAACAGGGGTGAGCAGTTCTTC. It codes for CAWSVQSNRGEQFF.

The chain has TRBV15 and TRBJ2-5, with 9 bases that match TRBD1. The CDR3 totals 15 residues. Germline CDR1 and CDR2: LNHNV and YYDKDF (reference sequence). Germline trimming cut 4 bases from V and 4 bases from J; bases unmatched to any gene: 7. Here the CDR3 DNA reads TGTGCCACCAGCATAAACAGGGGGCCGGGAGAGACCCAGTACTTC. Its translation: CATSINRGPGETQYF.

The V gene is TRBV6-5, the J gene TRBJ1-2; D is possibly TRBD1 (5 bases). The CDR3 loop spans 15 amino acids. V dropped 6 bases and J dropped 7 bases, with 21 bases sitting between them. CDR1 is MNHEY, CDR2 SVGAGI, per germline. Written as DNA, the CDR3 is TGTGCCAGCAGGCCGGGGCGAGCCCTGGCGGGTGGCTACACCTTC. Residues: CASRPGRALAGGYTF.

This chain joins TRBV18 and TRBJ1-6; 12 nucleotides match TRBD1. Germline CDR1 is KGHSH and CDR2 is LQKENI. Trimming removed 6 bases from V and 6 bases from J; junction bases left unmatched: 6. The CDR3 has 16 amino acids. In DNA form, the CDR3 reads TGTGCCAGCTCCTTGGGACAGGGGGCAAGTAATTCACCCCTCCACTTT. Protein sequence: CASSLGQGASNSPLHF.

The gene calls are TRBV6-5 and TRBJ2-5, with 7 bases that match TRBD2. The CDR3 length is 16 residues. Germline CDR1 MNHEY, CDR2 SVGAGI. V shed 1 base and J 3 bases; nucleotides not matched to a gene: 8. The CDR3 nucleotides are TGTGCCAGCAGTTACTGGATAGCGGGTCCTAAAGAGACCCAGTACTTC. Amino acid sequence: CASSYWIAGPKETQYF.

The CDR3 protein is CAASPGASYEQYF. The CDR3 DNA sequence: TGTGCCGCTTCCCCCGGGGCCTCCTACGAGCAGTACTTC. The chain has TRBV2 and TRBJ2-7, with D perhaps being TRBD1 or TRBD2 (5 bases each). The ends were cut back, 11 bases at V and 0 bases at J, with 14 bases in the middle. The CDR3 extends over 13 amino acids. CDR1 and CDR2 (germline): SNHLY, FYNNEI.

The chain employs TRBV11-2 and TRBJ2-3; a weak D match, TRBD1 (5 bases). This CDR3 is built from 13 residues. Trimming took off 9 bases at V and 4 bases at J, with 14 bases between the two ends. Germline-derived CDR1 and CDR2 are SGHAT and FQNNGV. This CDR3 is CASSTQGPDTQYF. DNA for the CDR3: TGTGCCAGTTCTACCCAGGGCCCAGATACGCAGTATTTT.

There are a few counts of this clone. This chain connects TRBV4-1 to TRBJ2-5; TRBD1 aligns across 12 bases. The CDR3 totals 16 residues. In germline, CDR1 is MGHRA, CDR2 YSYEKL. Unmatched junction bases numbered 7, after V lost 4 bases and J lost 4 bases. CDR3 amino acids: CASSPSGTGGRETQYF. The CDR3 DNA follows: TGCGCCAGCAGCCCCTCGGGGACAGGGGGCAGAGAGACCCAGTACTTC.

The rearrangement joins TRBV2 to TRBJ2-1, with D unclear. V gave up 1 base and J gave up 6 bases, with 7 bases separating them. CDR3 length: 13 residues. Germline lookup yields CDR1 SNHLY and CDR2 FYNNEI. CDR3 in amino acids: CASSEDRPNEQFF. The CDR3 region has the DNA TGTGCCAGCAGTGAAGATAGACCCAATGAGCAGTTCTTC.

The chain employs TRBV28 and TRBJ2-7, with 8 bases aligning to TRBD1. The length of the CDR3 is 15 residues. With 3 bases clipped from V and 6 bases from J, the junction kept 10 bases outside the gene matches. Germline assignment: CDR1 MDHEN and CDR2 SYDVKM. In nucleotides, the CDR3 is TGTGCCAGCAGTTTTTCCGGGACAGGCGCCGGCGAGCAGTACTTC. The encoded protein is CASSFSGTGAGEQYF. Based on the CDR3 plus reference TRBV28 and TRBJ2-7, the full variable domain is DVKVTQSSRYLVKRTGEKVFLECVQDMDHENMFWYRQDPGLGLRLIYFSYDVKMKEKGDIPEGYSVSREKKERFSLILESASTNQTSMYLCASSFSGTGAGEQYFGPGTRLTVT.